This T cell receptor (beta chain) appears in the sequencing data of a study of tissue T cells after allogeneic stem cell transplantation. Germline V gene sequence: CDR1 SEHNR, CDR2 FQNEAQ (reference sequence). V shed 5 bases and J 3 bases; nucleotides not matched to a gene: 9. The CDR3 loop spans 16 amino acids. By sample fraction, this clone is hyperexpanded. TCRdb's copy holds only in-frame clones and misses some; the assay was immunoSEQ multiplex PCR. The profile shows roughly 700 clones, about 41% of them singletons. The chain carries TRBV7-9 and TRBJ2-7, with 11 bases matching TRBD2. Source: duodenal tissue, taken at autopsy. This clonotype was obtained from a female patient aged 40 to 69 with steroid-refractory graft-versus-host disease after an allogeneic stem cell transplant. Some T cells may be the graft donor's. The CDR3 loop is CASSRSGTSGIYEQYF. CDR3 coding DNA: TGTGCCAGCAGCCGGTCGGGGACTAGCGGTATCTACGAGCAGTACTTC.